This TCR beta chain comes out of a study of PD-1 blockade in classical Hodgkin lymphoma. General study findings and limits: TCR diversity at baseline was reported to be reduced in newly diagnosed patients relative to healthy donors. The repertoire differences lack a defined cause, possibly disease activity or prior therapy. Exclusion was applied to patients who started nivolumab under 1 year after ASCT. Whereas CD4+ TCR diversity had risen significantly by C4D1, CD8+ TCR diversity had not.

Sequencing was performed with immunoSEQ multiplex PCR; in TCRdb, only in-frame clones are kept and a portion is missing. The data show under 80,000 clones, about 85% seen once. Time point given: cycle 4 day 1 (C4D1), after 5 to 7 weeks of nivolumab. Patients all relapsed after autologous stem cell transplantation, and there was variation in brentuximab vedotin exposure. On this clone: Its target is unknown.

The germline V gene encodes CDR1 MGHRA and CDR2 YSYEKL. The ends were cut back, 10 bases at V and 6 bases at J, with 28 bases in the middle. This CDR3 is 16 amino acids long. The receptor comes from a human donor with classical Hodgkin lymphoma. J is TRBJ2-7 and V is TRBV4-1; no clear D gene. Here the sequenced sample was peripheral blood mononuclear cells (PBMCs), taken before the fourth cycle of nivolumab. CDR3 in DNA: TGCGCCACTTCGCCTTTTTACCCACCTCTCTACGTCGAGCAGTACTTC. It yields the protein CATSPFYPPLYVEQYF.